Listed here are 6 T cell receptor beta chains from one sample, sequenced in a study of T cells expressing NK-cell markers (dated by TCRdb to 2018 to 2020). Library construction relied on 5' RACE. Sequencing took place on an Illumina HiSeq 2000. TCRdb reprocessed the sequencing reads and holds a single record per CDR3 protein sequence, with no DNA. This sample's listing comprises about 460,000 distinct CDR3 sequences. The ten largest account for 1.4% to 1.5% of the sample. Sequencing input: blood T cells: a sorted CD56 or NKG2C T cell subset, CD4+ or CD8+ T cells, or bulk PBMC T cells (not recorded which). The receptors derive from a woman aged 50 to 60 in good health. Donor details come from another sample of the same person, matched by shared clones.

The CDR3 spells CSARDAGFTYEQYF. The chain is built from TRBV20-1 and TRBJ2-7; TCRdb picks TRBD1, but there is no DNA to check that call. CDR1 and CDR2 from the germline V gene are DFQATT and SNEGSKA (reference sequence). The CDR3 consists of 14 residues.

The chain has TRBV7-8 and TRBJ1-3; the TRBD1 assignment by TCRdb is unverifiable without DNA. There are 17 residues in the CDR3. CDR1 SGHVS and CDR2 FQNEAQ come from the germline V gene. The CDR3 reads CASSTRLGAGKRNTIYF. The whole variable domain, remainder taken from reference TRBV7-8 and TRBJ1-3, is GAGVSQSPRYKVAKRGQDVALRCDPISGHVSLFWYQQALGQGPEFLTYFQNEAQLDKSGLPSDRFFAERPEGSVSTLKIQRTQQEDSAVYLCASSTRLGAGKRNTIYFGEGSWLTVV.

CDR3 in amino acids: CASSLGQSPLHGYTF. The chain is built from TRBV5-6 and TRBJ1-2. Looked up from germline, CDR1 is SGHDT and CDR2 is YYEEEE. The CDR3 is 15 residues long.

CDR3: CASSESSGYNEQFF. The chain employs TRBV10-1 and TRBJ2-1. Germline-derived CDR1 and CDR2 are WNHNN and SYGVQD (reference sequence). The length of the CDR3 is 14 residues.

The V and J genes are TRBV20-1 and TRBJ2-7; TCRdb selects TRBD2, and the lack of DNA leaves this call unchecked. The germline V gene has CDR1 DFQATT and CDR2 SNEGSKA (reference sequence). This CDR3 has 16 amino acids. CDR3 amino acids: CSARAPGASGAYEQYF.

The chain combines TRBV20-1 with TRBJ2-1. CDR3 length: 14 residues. Germline V gene sequence: CDR1 DFQATT, CDR2 SNEGSKA (reference sequence). CDR3 sequence reads: CSANGGVSYNEQFF.